The rows below give T cell receptor beta chains drawn from one sample of a study of shared clonotypes between healthy human individuals. Here immunoSEQ multiplex PCR was the method, and the copy in TCRdb shows in-frame clones only, minus some. Among approximately 2,000,000 clones listed, around 93% were seen once. The sequencing sample was made of naive CD8+ T cells from PBMCs. These receptor sequences come from a man between 18 and 35 years old in good health. Some clones in this sample may be carry-over from other donors' samples. Each CDR3 is given with its conserved first and last residue. Fields, in order: V gene, J gene, clone size, D gene, CDR3 protein, CDR3 DNA. A D gene is named only where the DNA matches it firmly. Clone size is given for some rows only: seen once, a few or many times, or a class if the clone is expanded.

TRBV6-6	TRBJ2-3	.	.	CASSYYRGRTDTQYF	TGTGCCAGCAGTTACTACCGGGGGAGGACAGATACGCAGTATTTT
TRBV6-5	TRBJ2-7	.	.	CASSYVQAEEQYF	TGTGCCAGCAGTTACGTCCAGGCGGAGGAGCAGTACTTC
TRBV4-1	TRBJ2-5	.	.	CASSLIYPGQETQYF	TGCGCCAGCAGCCTAATCTACCCCGGCCAGGAGACCCAGTACTTC
TRBV28	TRBJ2-7	.	.	CASSYGESYEQYF	TGTGCCAGCAGTTACGGAGAAAGCTACGAGCAGTACTTC
TRBV5-4	TRBJ2-2	.	.	CAQAWGTGELFF	TGTGCCCAAGCATGGGGCACCGGGGAGCTGTTTTTT
TRBV4-3	TRBJ1-2	once	.	CASSQDWSGDYTF	TGCGCCAGCAGCCAAGATTGGTCGGGGGACTACACCTTC
TRBV4-1	TRBJ1-2	.	.	CASSHPPRGKGYTF	TGCGCCAGCAGCCACCCCCCCCGGGGAAAAGGCTACACCTTC
TRBV28	TRBJ2-7	.	TRBD2	CASSFRLAGNVDEQYF	TGTGCCAGCAGTTTCCGACTAGCGGGTAATGTCGACGAGCAGTACTTC
TRBV27	TRBJ1-6	.	.	CASRDGNYRDSPLHF	TGTGCCAGCAGAGACGGGAATTATCGTGATTCACCCCTCCACTTT
TRBV7-9	TRBJ1-1	.	TRBD1	CASSLDRGQFCFF	TGTGCCAGCAGCTTAGACAGGGGGCAGTTTTGCTTCTTT
TRBV28	TRBJ2-7	.	TRBD2	CASQKGLGALEQYF	TGTGCCAGCCAAAAGGGACTAGGCGCGCTGGAGCAGTACTTC
TRBV11-3	TRBJ2-1	.	.	CASSYDWGSYNEQFF	TGTGCCAGCAGCTATGACTGGGGCTCCTACAATGAGCAGTTCTTC
TRBV29-1	TRBJ2-3	.	.	CSVEGKGYTDTQYF	TGCAGCGTTGAAGGGAAGGGATACACAGATACGCAGTATTTT
TRBV30	TRBJ1-3	once	.	CACDLLTAVRDTIYF	TGTGCCTGCGACCTACTAACGGCTGTCAGGGACACCATATATTTT
TRBV19	TRBJ1-1	.	.	CASSPRGPEAFF	TGTGCCAGTAGCCCTCGAGGGCCTGAAGCTTTCTTT
TRBV28	TRBJ2-1	once	TRBD1	CASSLPTGTGGLRQYEQFF	TGTGCCAGCAGTTTGCCGACCGGGACAGGGGGCTTAAGGCAGTATGAGCAGTTCTTC
TRBV4-2	TRBJ2-1	.	TRBD2	CASSQWRENYNEQFF	TGTGCCAGCAGCCAATGGCGGGAGAACTACAATGAGCAGTTCTTC
TRBV6-1	TRBJ1-1	.	.	CASSERTHPKNTEAFF	TGTGCCAGCAGTGAACGAACGCATCCCAAAAACACTGAAGCTTTCTTT
TRBV6-1	TRBJ2-7	.	TRBD2	CASSDDIRRRSGSSYEQYF	TGTGCCAGCAGTGACGATATCCGACGGAGAAGCGGGAGCTCCTACGAGCAGTACTTC
TRBV30	TRBJ1-2	.	.	CAWSVGGGIVNYGYTF	TGTGCCTGGAGTGTAGGAGGCGGCATCGTTAACTATGGCTACACCTTC
TRBV19	TRBJ2-2	.	.	CASRSTGGELFF	TGTGCCAGTAGGTCAACGGGCGGGGAGCTGTTTTTT
TRBV29-1	TRBJ2-7	.	TRBD2	CSVVTSGSYEQYF	TGCAGCGTCGTGACTAGCGGCTCCTACGAGCAGTACTTC
TRBV27	TRBJ1-2	.	.	CASSTAPRGYGYTF	TGTGCCAGCAGTACGGCGCCCAGGGGTTACGGCTACACCTTC
TRBV2	TRBJ1-5	.	.	CASSTYSNQPQHF	TGTGCCAGCAGTACTTATAGCAATCAGCCCCAGCATTTT
TRBV7-9	TRBJ2-3	.	.	CASSSSGGTDTQYF	TGTGCCAGCAGCTCGTCAGGAGGCACAGATACGCAGTATTTT
TRBV4-3	TRBJ1-4	.	TRBD1	CASSQIQDRTNEKLFF	TGCGCCAGCAGCCAGATACAGGACAGGACTAATGAAAAACTGTTTTTT
TRBV27	TRBJ2-1	.	.	CASSLIGTDNEQFF	TGTGCCAGCAGTTTAATTGGCACAGACAATGAGCAGTTCTTC
TRBV27	TRBJ2-7	.	.	CASSYGRHYEQYF	TGTGCCAGCAGTTATGGCAGGCACTACGAGCAGTACTTC
TRBV9	TRBJ2-5	.	.	CASSAGLPLGETQYF	TGTGCCAGCAGCGCCGGGCTTCCCCTAGGGGAGACCCAGTACTTC
TRBV5-6	TRBJ1-2	.	.	CASSLARPGLKYGYTF	TGTGCCAGCAGCTTGGCCCGGCCAGGCCTTAAGTATGGCTACACCTTC
TRBV5-1	TRBJ1-4	.	.	CASSQGETPTNEKLFF	TGCGCCAGCAGCCAGGGCGAAACACCAACTAATGAAAAACTGTTTTTT
TRBV19	TRBJ2-7	.	.	CASSIASSSEQYF	TGTGCCAGTAGTATAGCCTCCTCCTCCGAGCAGTACTTC
TRBV16	TRBJ1-1	.	.	CASSQWRQNTEAFF	TGTGCCAGCAGCCAATGGCGACAGAACACTGAAGCTTTCTTT
TRBV4-1	TRBJ2-7	.	.	CASSQAQGSYEQYF	TGCGCCAGCAGCCAGGCCCAGGGCTCCTACGAGCAGTACTTC
TRBV7-9	TRBJ2-1	few	TRBD2	CVWEGYNEQFF	TGTGTGTGGGAGGGGTACAATGAGCAGTTCTTC
TRBV29-1	TRBJ2-3	.	TRBD1	CSGTGGYSTDTQYF	TGCAGCGGAACAGGGGGCTATTCCACAGATACGCAGTATTTT
TRBV4-1	TRBJ1-4	.	.	CASSPGTETIIWEKLFF	TGCGCCAGCAGCCCCGGGACCGAGACTATAATCTGGGAAAAACTGTTTTTT
TRBV11-2	TRBJ2-7	.	TRBD2	CASSFSGRYEQYF	TGTGCCAGCAGCTTCAGCGGGAGGTACGAGCAGTACTTC
TRBV12-5	TRBJ1-2	.	TRBD1	CASGLTGGGGGYTF	TGTGCTAGTGGCCTGACAGGGGGCGGCGGTGGCTACACCTTC
TRBV2	TRBJ2-6	.	.	CASRPFGSGANVLTF	TGTGCCAGCAGACCGTTTGGGTCTGGGGCCAACGTCCTGACTTTC
TRBV7-3	TRBJ1-3	.	.	CASSLQGSGNTIYF	TGTGCCAGCAGCTTACAGGGTTCGGGAAACACCATATATTTT
TRBV4-2	TRBJ2-5	.	TRBD1	CASSQHIQRDRYQETQYF	TGTGCCAGCAGCCAACATATTCAACGGGACAGATACCAAGAGACCCAGTACTTC
TRBV4-3	TRBJ2-6	.	.	CASSLYPVSGANVLTF	TGCGCCAGCAGCCTCTATCCAGTCTCTGGGGCCAACGTCCTGACTTTC
TRBV27	TRBJ1-2	.	TRBD1	CASSSITGGYGYTF	TGTGCCAGCAGTTCGATTACAGGGGGCTATGGCTACACCTTC
TRBV6-5	TRBJ2-3	.	.	CASSLRDTDTQYF	TGTGCCAGCAGTCTACGAGACACAGATACGCAGTATTTT
TRBV7-9	TRBJ2-3	.	TRBD2	CASSPGLAGGPQITDTQYF	TGTGCCAGCAGCCCCGGACTAGCGGGAGGGCCCCAGATCACAGATACGCAGTATTTT
TRBV11-2	TRBJ2-3	.	.	CASSFGAASTDTQYF	TGTGCCAGCAGCTTCGGAGCGGCTAGCACAGATACGCAGTATTTT
TRBV29-1	TRBJ2-5	.	.	CSVETGETQYF	TGCAGCGTGGAGACTGGGGAGACCCAGTACTTC
TRBV12-5	TRBJ2-1	.	TRBD1	CASGARQGGRYEQFF	TGTGCTAGTGGCGCCAGACAGGGGGGTAGATATGAGCAGTTCTTC
TRBV15	TRBJ1-4	.	.	CATSRSSTRVNKKLFF	TGTGCCACCAGCAGAAGTAGTACCAGGGTTAATAAAAAACTGTTTTTT